These T cell receptor beta chains were read from a single sample in a study of shared clonotypes between healthy human individuals. Assay: immunoSEQ multiplex PCR; the TCRdb copy retains only in-frame clones and omits some. The table has roughly 2.1 million clones, roughly 91% seen once. Sequencing input: naive CD8+ T cells from PBMCs. The receptor source for this set is a man between 18 and 35 years old in good health. Some clones in this sample may be carry-over from other donors' samples. The CDR3 runs from the conserved cysteine through the conserved F or W.

j_call v_call cdr3_aa
TRBJ2-1 TRBV29-1 CSVDGLAGEGGPYNEQFF
TRBJ2-3 TRBV6-1 CASSDWQLTDTQYF
TRBJ2-1 TRBV10-3 CAIRLPNSEGYNEQFF
TRBJ1-2 TRBV4-3 CASSPSPGQGPQGGYTF
TRBJ2-1 TRBV10-1 CASSEGQTYNEQFF
TRBJ2-7 TRBV14 CASSQEFEGNEQYF
TRBJ2-2 TRBV4-3 CASSQERRSNTGELFF
TRBJ2-1 TRBV29-1 CSVEDLPGTSGISYEQFF
TRBJ2-1 TRBV11-3 CASSPRQGANNEQFF
TRBJ2-5 TRBV27 CASSPGLAGQETQYF
TRBJ1-5 TRBV7-9 CASSRGVSNQPQHF
TRBJ2-7 TRBV11-2 CASSLSRGPYEQYF
TRBJ2-7 TRBV6-1 CASSDRGSSYEQYF
TRBJ2-1 TRBV4-1 CASSHPSGQGLMGEQFF
TRBJ2-5 TRBV7-3 CASSLTGGQGETQYF
TRBJ1-1 TRBV27 CASSSRGAEAFF
TRBJ2-7 TRBV6-5 CASSYSRDSSYEQYF
TRBJ2-7 TRBV27 CASADRVSSYEQYF
TRBJ2-5 TRBV27 CASSPVPSGQETQYF
TRBJ2-7 TRBV6-5 CASSQPLATEQYF
TRBJ2-7 TRBV11-1 CASSPARDRAYEQYF
TRBJ2-7 TRBV27 CASSFGPRVSYEQYF
TRBJ2-7 TRBV5-8 CASSGDKETYEQYF
TRBJ2-7 TRBV9 CASSGNRGSEQYF
TRBJ2-2 TRBV27 CASSLTGSGELFF
TRBJ2-3 TRBV7-6 CASSFKATSQDTQYF
TRBJ1-5 TRBV7-2 CASSVTTLTYSNQPQHF
TRBJ2-3 TRBV9 CASSVGLAGVTSADTQYF
TRBJ1-2 TRBV6-1 CASSASRDHYGYTF
TRBJ2-3 TRBV28 CASSSGLNGGDTQYF
TRBJ2-6 TRBV4-1 CASSHPDRGRGANVLTF
TRBJ1-1 TRBV5-8 CASSLVWQTSEAFF
TRBJ2-1 TRBV5-6 CASSQGQGIESYNEQFF
TRBJ2-7 TRBV27 CASSLHGEQYF
TRBJ2-1 TRBV5-5 CASSHSSGVISSYNEQFF
TRBJ2-2 TRBV29-1 CSAVGRNTGELFF
TRBJ2-5 TRBV19 CASSSLRDRDQETQYF
TRBJ2-5 TRBV27 CASSLLVGPEETQYF
TRBJ2-2 TRBV5-6 CASSFGRNGELFF
TRBJ2-7 TRBV5-1 CASSWRRDRVTYEQYF
TRBJ2-1 TRBV11-3 CASSLVTAGQYNEQFF
TRBJ2-3 TRBV6-1 CASSEWTGWGTDTQYF
TRBJ2-7 TRBV5-6 CASSLGGLAGNEQYF
TRBJ1-1 TRBV21-1 CASSKVRLVLGGPNTEAFF
TRBJ2-3 TRBV9 CASKRSSTDTQYF
TRBJ1-1 TRBV11-1 CASSPWVYSSYAEAFF
TRBJ2-7 TRBV6-1 CASSKLTGSSYEQYF
TRBJ2-1 TRBV27 CASTGTFTTSGENNEQFF
TRBJ2-7 TRBV5-6 CASSSGLRAYEQYF
TRBJ2-1 TRBV9 CASSVGGGAGNEQFF
TRBJ1-5 TRBV28 CASSLGAGDQPQHF
TRBJ1-1 TRBV9 CASSPPRGANTEAFF
TRBJ2-7 TRBV7-9 CASSPPDIYEQYF